The clone carrying this T cell receptor (beta chain) has just one count. No antigen is known for it. Generated by immunoSEQ multiplex PCR, the TCRdb table keeps only in-frame clones and is missing some. The profile shows about 49,000 clones, around nine tenths of them singletons. The CDR3 sequence is 15 residues long. Germline V CDR1 and CDR2: LNHDA, SQIVND (reference sequence). J lost 3 bases, V lost 5 bases, and 8 bases had no gene match. This entry comes from a study of OX40 agonist ivuxolimab in advanced cancers. Study overall: Three patients had partial responses: one hepatocellular carcinoma, two cutaneous melanoma. Study conclusions and caveats: Dose levels from 0.1 to 3.0 mg/kg saw CD4+ and CD8+ blood T cells expand clonally by week 6.

This chain links TRBV19 with TRBJ2-3; 7 bases line up with TRBD2. This TCR was sampled from an adult with an advanced solid tumor such as melanoma, head and neck, liver or kidney cancer. Here the sequenced sample was CD4+ or CD8+ T cells sorted from blood, taken in a trial of the OX40 agonist ivuxolimab. The CDR3 here is CASSYGGSTTDTQYF. The DNA for the CDR3 is TGTGCCAGTAGTTATGGCGGGAGTACGACAGATACGCAGTATTTT. The variable domain in full, completed from reference TRBV19 and TRBJ2-3, reads DGGITQSPKYLFRKEGQNVTLSCEQNLNHDAMYWYRQDPGQGLRLIYYSQIVNDFQKGDIAEGYSVSREKKESFPLTVTSAQKNPTAFYLCASSYGGSTTDTQYFGPGTRLTVL.